A selection of T cell receptor beta chains follows, all from one sample in a study of vaccination effects on CD4 cells after COVID-19. Sequencing used immunoSEQ multiplex PCR; TCRdb keeps in-frame clones, though not all of them. The top ten hold around 6.7% of the sample, which has about 47,000 clones, under 80% seen once. Their specific antigens are unknown. The specimen was CD4+ T cells from PBMCs cultured without peptide, collected after COVID-19 vaccination. These receptors were obtained from a human donor who received a COVID-19 vaccine. Both conserved end residues are part of each CDR3. A D gene is named only where the DNA matches it firmly. Size values are once, few and many counts, or a class for expanded clones, and some rows have none.

clone size	V gene	J gene	D gene	CDR3 protein	CDR3 DNA
once	TRBV5-4	TRBJ2-1	TRBD1	CASRDRGGNEQFF	TGTGCCAGCCGGGACAGGGGAGGCAATGAGCAGTTCTTC
-	TRBV21-1	TRBJ1-6	-	CASRLFGQGYSPLHF	TGTGCCAGCCGCCTTTTTGGACAGGGCTATTCACCCCTCCACTTT
-	TRBV2	TRBJ1-1	TRBD1	CASRSGPGGIGNTEAFF	TGTGCCAGCAGATCGGGTCCAGGGGGCATTGGAAACACTGAAGCTTTCTTT
-	TRBV5-1	TRBJ1-6	-	CASSPGGAGARGATLHF	TGCGCCAGCAGCCCAGGCGGGGCAGGGGCGAGGGGGGCGACCCTCCACTTT
-	TRBV3-1/TRBV3-2	TRBJ1-1	TRBD1	CASSQEWDRGTEAFF	TGTGCCAGCAGCCAGGAATGGGACAGGGGAACTGAAGCTTTCTTT
once	TRBV11-2	TRBJ2-5	TRBD2	CASSYPGGETQYF	TGTGCCAGCAGCTACCCGGGAGGAGAGACCCAGTACTTC
few	TRBV27	TRBJ2-1	TRBD2	CASSLRGLGDEQFF	TGTGCCAGCAGTTTAAGAGGACTAGGCGATGAGCAGTTCTTC
-	TRBV10-1	TRBJ2-5	-	CASSEGQGPGQETQYF	TGCGCCAGCAGTGAAGGTCAGGGGCCAGGGCAAGAGACCCAGTACTTC
-	TRBV5-1	TRBJ1-4	-	CASSLGFARIEKLFF	TGCGCCAGCAGTTTGGGATTCGCCCGGATTGAAAAACTGTTTTTT
-	TRBV5-1	TRBJ2-2	-	CASSLGGRNTGELFF	TGCGCCAGCAGCTTGGGAGGGAGGAACACCGGGGAGCTGTTTTTT
-	TRBV10-3	TRBJ2-7	-	CAISPPGLSPYEQYF	TGTGCCATCAGCCCCCCGGGACTCTCCCCCTACGAGCAGTACTTC
once	TRBV27	TRBJ1-4	TRBD1	CASSLIEDRDPEKLFF	TGTGCCAGCAGTCTTATAGAGGACAGGGACCCTGAAAAACTGTTTTTT
-	TRBV10-2	TRBJ1-1	-	CASSEVYLNTEAFF	TGCGCCAGCAGTGAGGTCTACTTGAACACTGAAGCTTTCTTT
few	TRBV5-1	TRBJ2-1	TRBD2	CASSLSTSGRGEEQFF	TGCGCCAGCAGCTTATCGACTAGCGGGAGAGGTGAGGAGCAGTTCTTC
once	TRBV6-5	TRBJ1-1	-	CASKDPFNTEAFF	TGTGCCAGCAAAGATCCGTTTAACACTGAAGCTTTCTTT
-	TRBV9	TRBJ2-1	-	CASSVGSTSYNEQFF	TGTGCCAGCAGCGTAGGGTCCACCTCCTACAATGAGCAGTTCTTC
-	TRBV12-3/TRBV12-4	TRBJ2-3	-	CASSQVNTDTQYF	TGTGCCAGCAGCCAAGTCAATACAGATACGCAGTATTTT
-	TRBV14	TRBJ2-1	-	CASSQDLKRGRGREQFF	TGTGCCAGCAGCCAAGATTTGAAAAGGGGCAGAGGGCGGGAGCAGTTCTTC
-	TRBV19	TRBJ1-2	-	CASSISGGFNYGYTF	TGTGCCAGTAGTATCTCGGGGGGTTTTAACTATGGCTACACCTTC
-	TRBV6-6	TRBJ2-3	-	CASNERGGLPDTQYF	TGTGCCAGCAACGAGAGGGGGGGCCTGCCAGATACGCAGTATTTT
-	TRBV19	TRBJ2-4	-	CASKKGADNIQYF	TGTGCCAGTAAGAAAGGCGCGGACAACATTCAGTACTTC
-	TRBV28	TRBJ2-3	-	CASSFTDWTEDTQYF	TGTGCCAGCAGTTTTACCGACTGGACAGAGGATACGCAGTATTTT
-	TRBV19	TRBJ1-3	-	CASSSLQGEGGNTIYF	TGTGCCAGTAGTTCCCTTCAGGGAGAAGGGGGAAACACCATATATTTT
-	TRBV6-5	TRBJ1-2	-	CASSYSPIYGYTF	TGTGCCAGCAGTTACAGTCCTATCTATGGCTACACCTTC
-	TRBV19	TRBJ1-2	-	CASSIGAGKNYGYTF	TGTGCCAGTAGTATAGGTGCCGGGAAGAACTATGGCTACACCTTC
-	TRBV9	TRBJ1-4	-	CASRTGIANEKLFF	TGTGCCAGCAGGACGGGGATAGCTAATGAAAAACTGTTTTTT
-	TRBV9	TRBJ2-3	-	CASSVWTAQSTDTQYF	TGTGCCAGCAGCGTATGGACAGCCCAGAGCACAGATACGCAGTATTTT
-	TRBV9	TRBJ1-1	-	CASRHKNTEAFF	TGTGCCAGCAGGCACAAGAACACTGAAGCTTTCTTT
-	TRBV7-9	TRBJ2-6	-	CASSLAGPGANVLTF	TGTGCCAGCAGCTTAGCCGGGCCTGGGGCCAACGTCCTGACTTTC
few	TRBV3-1/TRBV3-2	TRBJ1-1	-	CASREGIFNTEAFF	TGTGCCAGCAGAGAGGGGATTTTTAACACTGAAGCTTTCTTT
once	TRBV29-1	TRBJ1-2	-	CSVDGGAIGGYTF	TGCAGCGTTGATGGGGGCGCGATAGGAGGCTACACCTTC
-	TRBV5-8	TRBJ1-2	-	CASSWDFGGYTF	TGTGCCAGCAGCTGGGATTTTGGTGGCTACACCTTC
-	TRBV5-1	TRBJ1-5	-	CASSLVSMEQPQHF	TGCGCCAGCAGCTTGGTTTCGATGGAACAGCCCCAGCATTTT
once	TRBV7-9	TRBJ2-3	TRBD2	CASSLRRSGGSTDTQYF	TGTGCCAGCAGCTTAAGGCGCAGCGGGGGAAGCACAGATACGCAGTATTTT
-	TRBV27	TRBJ2-7	-	CASSSYYRVRESRGVYEQYF	TGTGCCAGCAGTTCATACTATCGAGTTAGGGAGTCCCGGGGAGTCTACGAGCAGTACTTC
-	TRBV27	TRBJ2-5	-	CASSPRARETQYF	TGTGCCAGCAGTCCGCGTGCGCGGGAGACCCAGTACTTC
-	TRBV6-5	TRBJ2-7	TRBD2	CASSRPGTSDYEQYF	TGTGCCAGCAGTCGTCCCGGGACTAGCGACTACGAGCAGTACTTC
-	TRBV9	TRBJ1-1	-	CASSVVRAGRGTEAFF	TGTGCCAGCAGCGTGGTCCGGGCCGGGAGGGGCACTGAAGCTTTCTTT
-	TRBV5-1	TRBJ2-5	TRBD1	CASSQQGATTETQYF	TGCGCCAGCAGTCAACAGGGGGCGACTACGGAGACCCAGTACTTC
-	TRBV14	TRBJ1-5	-	CASSQSRNQPQHF	TGTGCCAGCAGCCAAAGCAGGAATCAGCCCCAGCATTTT
-	TRBV5-1	TRBJ2-3	-	CASSLGGVTDTQYF	TGCGCCAGCAGCTTGGGCGGGGTCACAGATACGCAGTATTTT
-	TRBV20-1	TRBJ2-6	-	CSASKAGAGANVLTF	TGCAGTGCTAGTAAGGCGGGGGCCGGGGCCAACGTCCTGACTTTC
few	TRBV6-1	TRBJ2-7	TRBD2	CASSVRAGARSYEQYF	TGTGCCAGCAGTGTACGAGCGGGAGCCAGGTCCTACGAGCAGTACTTC
few	TRBV10-1	TRBJ1-2	-	CASSEDLNYGYTF	TGCGCCAGCAGTGAGGATCTTAACTATGGCTACACCTTC
few	TRBV6-5	TRBJ1-1	-	CASSYVGEAFF	TGTGCCAGCAGTTACGTGGGGGAAGCTTTCTTT
-	TRBV5-6	TRBJ2-1	TRBD1	CASSLYRDRGRSYNEQFF	TGTGCCAGCAGCTTGTACCGGGACAGGGGTCGATCCTACAATGAGCAGTTCTTC
-	TRBV11-2	TRBJ2-6	-	CASSASRGRGANVLTF	TGTGCCAGCAGCGCCAGTCGGGGGCGCGGGGCCAACGTCCTGACTTTC
-	TRBV19	TRBJ2-7	TRBD1	CASSWNPGQTYEQYF	TGTGCCAGTAGTTGGAATCCGGGACAGACCTACGAGCAGTACTTC
-	TRBV6-1	TRBJ2-1	-	CASSENIGLRYNEQFF	TGTGCCAGCAGTGAAAACATCGGGTTGAGGTACAATGAGCAGTTCTTC
-	TRBV2	TRBJ1-1	-	CASIAGRHFEAFF	TGTGCCAGCATAGCCGGCAGACACTTTGAAGCTTTCTTT
few	TRBV5-4	TRBJ2-3	-	CASLGTPEDTQYF	TGTGCCAGCCTCGGGACTCCCGAAGATACGCAGTATTTT
-	TRBV19	TRBJ1-1	TRBD1	CASSFLTGTGNTEAFF	TGTGCCAGTAGTTTTTTGACAGGGACCGGGAACACTGAAGCTTTCTTT
-	TRBV27	TRBJ1-6	-	CASSRQEYNSPLHF	TGTGCCAGCAGTAGACAGGAGTATAATTCACCCCTCCACTTT
few	TRBV20-1	TRBJ1-2	-	CSASRSGSYGYTF	TGCAGTGCTAGTAGGTCGGGGTCCTATGGCTACACCTTC